Below, 8 T cell receptor beta chains from the same sample are listed, as sequenced in a study of T cell changes during pregnancy in multiple sclerosis. The protocol was immunoSEQ multiplex PCR, while the TCRdb copy is restricted to in-frame clones and leaves out a portion. Among about 59,000 clones listed, 80% to 95% were seen once. Material: peripheral blood, obtained in the third trimester of pregnancy. Receptors were obtained from a female donor in good health, enrolled as a control in a pregnancy study.

The V and J genes are TRBV7-3 and TRBJ2-1; 13 bases agree with TRBD2. Germline V gives CDR1 SGHTA, CDR2 FQGTGA. The CDR3 spans 16 residues. Unmatched junction bases numbered 7, after V lost 5 bases and J lost 6 bases. This chain's CDR3 is CASSQGGTSGINEQFF. The CDR3 coding sequence is TGTGCCAGCAGCCAAGGGGGGACTAGCGGGATCAATGAGCAGTTCTTC.

This sequence joins TRBV7-9 and TRBJ2-5; 8 nucleotides align to TRBD2. CDR3 length: 15 amino acids. V lost 5 bases, J lost 3 bases, and 8 bases stayed unmatched. Germline V gene lookup returns CDR1 SEHNR and CDR2 FQNEAQ (reference sequence). CDR3 sequence: CASSKRETLEETQYF. CDR3 DNA: TGTGCCAGCAGCAAGCGGGAGACGTTAGAAGAGACCCAGTACTTC.

The chain carries TRBV28 and TRBJ1-1; D is uncertain. The CDR3 spans 11 residues. The V end was cut by 5 bases, the J end by 5 bases, with 6 bases between. Germline values: CDR1 MDHEN, CDR2 SYDVKM. DNA of the CDR3: TGTGCCAGCAGTCCCCTGACTGAAGCTTTCTTT. Translated, it gives CASSPLTEAFF.

V gene TRBV7-2 combines with J gene TRBJ2-7; tentative D call: TRBD1 (8 bases). The V end lost 1 base, the J end lost 3 bases, and 13 bases lay between the germline ends. The CDR3 loop spans 15 amino acids. Germline values: CDR1 SGHTA, CDR2 FQGNSA. CDR3 loop: CASSLGGGQVYEQYF. In DNA, the CDR3 is TGTGCCAGCAGCTTAGGGGGGGGACAGGTCTACGAGCAGTACTTC.

This chain connects TRBV4-1 to TRBJ2-2; D perhaps matches TRBD2 (5 bases). This CDR3 region has 16 residues. Between the trimmed V and J ends, which lost 4 bases and 1 base, there was a span of 13 bases. Germline lookup yields CDR1 MGHRA and CDR2 YSYEKL. The CDR3 reads CASSLPGVRNTGELFF. The CDR3 DNA is TGCGCCAGCAGCCTGCCCGGGGTCCGGAACACCGGGGAGCTGTTTTTT.

The chain is built from TRBV11-2 and TRBJ1-2, with D unresolved. The CDR3 totals 13 residues. Germline CDR1 is SGHAT and CDR2 is FQNNGV. Trimming stripped 0 bases from V and 2 bases from J, with 4 bases between. DNA for the CDR3: TGTGCCAGCAGCTTAGAATCGAACTATGGCTACACCTTC. Protein sequence: CASSLESNYGYTF.

The rearrangement uses TRBV27 and TRBJ1-1, with TRBD1 as a possible D gene (5 bases). Germline CDR1 reads MNHEY; CDR2 reads SMNVEV (reference sequence). The V end lost 6 bases, the J end lost 2 bases, and 22 bases lay between the germline ends. This CDR3 comprises 17 residues. The CDR3 nucleotides read TGTGCCAGCAGCCGAGGACCGGGACTGCCATTAAACACTGAAGCTTTCTTT. Protein: CASSRGPGLPLNTEAFF.

The genes are TRBV7-9 and TRBJ1-5, with 7 nucleotides matching TRBD1. The CDR3 loop spans 14 amino acids. CDR1 is SEHNR, CDR2 FQNEAQ, per germline (reference sequence). J gave up 5 bases and V 2 bases, and 3 bases lay outside the gene matches. The CDR3 loop reads CASSLTGEDQPQHF. CDR3 bases: TGTGCCAGCAGCTTAACAGGGGAGGATCAGCCCCAGCATTTT.